This T cell receptor beta chain was recorded in a study of metastatic and nonmetastatic thyroid tumors. Turning to the study itself: Both malignant and benign thyroid patients supplied peripheral blood and tumor or nodule tissue samples, across which the repertoires of these patients were then compared.

No patient had received any treatment before thyroid surgery. The CDR3 runs 17 residues. Germline loops: CDR1 SGHVS, CDR2 FQNEAQ. Via MiXCR, TCRdb re-called the PCR reads. In the table there are some 13,000 clones, about 26% of which are singletons. Concerning this clone: One junction end disagrees with the germline gene, perhaps due to a read error.

The origin of this receptor is a female donor with papillary thyroid cancer or a benign thyroid nodule (not recorded which). Some clones in this sample may be carry-over from other donors' samples. Sample: tumor tissue. The V gene is TRBV7-8, the J gene TRBJ2-4; TRBD1 is a possible D gene (6 bases). The CDR3 region has the DNA TGTGCCAGCAGCTTAGGGGTCCCGGCTGGGGACAAAAACATTAAGTACTTC. This encodes CASSLGVPAGDKNIKYF.